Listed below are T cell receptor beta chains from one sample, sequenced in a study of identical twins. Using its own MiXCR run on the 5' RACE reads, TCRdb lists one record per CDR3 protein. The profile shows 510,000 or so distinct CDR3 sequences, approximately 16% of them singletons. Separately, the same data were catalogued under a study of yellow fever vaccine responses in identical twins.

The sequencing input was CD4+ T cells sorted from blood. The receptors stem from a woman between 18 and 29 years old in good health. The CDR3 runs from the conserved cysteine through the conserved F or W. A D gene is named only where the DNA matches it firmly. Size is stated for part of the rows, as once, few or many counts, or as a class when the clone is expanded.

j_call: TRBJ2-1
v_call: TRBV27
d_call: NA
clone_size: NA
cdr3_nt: TGTGCCAGCAAAGGGGTTCACTACAATGAGCAGTTCTTC
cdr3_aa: CASKGVHYNEQFF

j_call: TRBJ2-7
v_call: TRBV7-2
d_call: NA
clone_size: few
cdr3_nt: TGTGCCAGCAGCTTATTGGCAGGGGCTGGCTACGAGCAGTACTTC
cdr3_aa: CASSLLAGAGYEQYF

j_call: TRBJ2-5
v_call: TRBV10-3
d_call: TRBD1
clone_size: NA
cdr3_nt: TGTGCCATCAGTGAGGACAGGGGGAAAGAGACCCAGTACTTC
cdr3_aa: CAISEDRGKETQYF

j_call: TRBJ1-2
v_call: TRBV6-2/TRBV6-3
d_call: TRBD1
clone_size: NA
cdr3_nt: TGTGCCAGCAGTTACATGCCGAGGGGGGGACAGGCCTACCATGCTCAGGGCTACACCTTC
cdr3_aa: CASSYMPRGGQAYHAQGYTF

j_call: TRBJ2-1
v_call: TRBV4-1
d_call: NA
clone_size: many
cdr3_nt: TGCGCCAGCAGCCAACTTACAGTACACAATGAGCAGTTCTTC
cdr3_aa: CASSQLTVHNEQFF

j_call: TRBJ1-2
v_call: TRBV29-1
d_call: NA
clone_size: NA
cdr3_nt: TGCAGCGTTGATAGACAGCATGGCTACACCTTC
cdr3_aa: CSVDRQHGYTF

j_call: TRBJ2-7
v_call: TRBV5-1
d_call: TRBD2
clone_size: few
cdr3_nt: TGCGCCAGCTTAGCGGGAGTACCCTCCTACGAGCAGTACTTC
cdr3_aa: CASLAGVPSYEQYF

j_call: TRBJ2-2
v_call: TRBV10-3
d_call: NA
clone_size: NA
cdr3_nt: TGTGCCATCAGTGAAAGGGCGGCGGGAAAAACCGGGGAGCTGTTTTTT
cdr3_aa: CAISERAAGKTGELFF

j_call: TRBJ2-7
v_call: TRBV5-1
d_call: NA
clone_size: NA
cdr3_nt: TGCGCCAGCAGGGATGGGGGCACCTACGAGCAGTACTTC
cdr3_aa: CASRDGGTYEQYF

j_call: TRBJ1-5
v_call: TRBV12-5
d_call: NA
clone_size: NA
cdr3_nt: TGTGCTAGTGGTTTGGTACACGCAGGGGCGGGCAATCAGCCCCAGCATTTT
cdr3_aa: CASGLVHAGAGNQPQHF

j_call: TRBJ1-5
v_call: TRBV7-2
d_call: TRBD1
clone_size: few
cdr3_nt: TGTGCCAGCAGCGTAGGGACAGGCGAAGCGCAGCCCCAGCATTTT
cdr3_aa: CASSVGTGEAQPQHF

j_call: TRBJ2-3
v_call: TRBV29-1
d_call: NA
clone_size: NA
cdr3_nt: TGCAGCGTCGACCTCCTCACAGATACGCAGTATTTT
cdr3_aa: CSVDLLTDTQYF

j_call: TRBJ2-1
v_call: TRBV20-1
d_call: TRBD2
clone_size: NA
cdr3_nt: TGCAGTGCTAGGGGACTAGAGAGGAATGAGCAGTTCTTC
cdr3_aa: CSARGLERNEQFF

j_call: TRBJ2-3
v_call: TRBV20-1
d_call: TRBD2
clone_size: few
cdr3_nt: TGCAGTGCCCCTACTAGCGGGAGGGCCTTAAGAACAGATACGCAGTATTTT
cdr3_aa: CSAPTSGRALRTDTQYF

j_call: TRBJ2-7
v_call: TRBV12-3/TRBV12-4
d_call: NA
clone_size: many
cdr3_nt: TGTGCCAGCAGCCCGAGCTCCTACGAGCAGTACTTC
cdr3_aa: CASSPSSYEQYF

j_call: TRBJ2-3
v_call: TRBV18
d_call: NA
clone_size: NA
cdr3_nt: TGTGCCAGCTCACCCATGGTAGATACGCAGTATTTT
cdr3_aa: CASSPMVDTQYF

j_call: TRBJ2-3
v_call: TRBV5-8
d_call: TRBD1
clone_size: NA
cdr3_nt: TGTGCCAGCAGCTTGGCAAGGACAGGGAAAGGCACAGATACGCAGTATTTT
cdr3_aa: CASSLARTGKGTDTQYF

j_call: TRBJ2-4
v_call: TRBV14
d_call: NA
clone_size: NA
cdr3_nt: TGTGCCAGCAGCGCCTTGGAAAAGCACCCAAACATTCAGTACTTC
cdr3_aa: CASSALEKHPNIQYF

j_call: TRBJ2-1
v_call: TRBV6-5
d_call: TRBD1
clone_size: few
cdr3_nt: TGTGCCAGCAGTTACTCGGGACAGGTTCGTCTTGAGCAGTTCTTC
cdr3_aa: CASSYSGQVRLEQFF

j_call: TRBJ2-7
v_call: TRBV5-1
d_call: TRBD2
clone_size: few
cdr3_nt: TGCGCCAGCAGCTCCCGGACTAGCGGGTATGCTGCTCGAGAGCAGTACTTC
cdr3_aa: CASSSRTSGYAAREQYF

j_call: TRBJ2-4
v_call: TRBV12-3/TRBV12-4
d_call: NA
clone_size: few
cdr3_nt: TGTGCCAGCAGTTTTTATGGTTCACAGGGAGTCAAAAACATTCAGTACTTC
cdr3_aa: CASSFYGSQGVKNIQYF

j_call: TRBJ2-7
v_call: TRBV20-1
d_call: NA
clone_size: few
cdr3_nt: TGCAGTGCAACAGGAACGCTAGGAGGGCCCTACGAGCAGTACTTC
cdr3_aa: CSATGTLGGPYEQYF

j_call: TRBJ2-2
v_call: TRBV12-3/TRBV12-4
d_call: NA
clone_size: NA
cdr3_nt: TGTGCCAGCAAAACGACAGCCGGGGAGCTGTTTTTT
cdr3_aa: CASKTTAGELFF

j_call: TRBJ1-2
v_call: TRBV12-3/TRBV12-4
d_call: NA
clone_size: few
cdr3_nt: TGTGCCAGCAGTTTTTATGGGTATGGAGGTGGCTACACCTTC
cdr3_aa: CASSFYGYGGGYTF

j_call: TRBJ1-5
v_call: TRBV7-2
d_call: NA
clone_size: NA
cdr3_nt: TGTGCCAGCAGCTTTACAGGTTTTCAGCCCCAGCATTTT
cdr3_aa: CASSFTGFQPQHF

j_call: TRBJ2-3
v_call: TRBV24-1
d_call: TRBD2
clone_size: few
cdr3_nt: TGTGCCACCAGTGATTTGCCGACTAGCGGGAGCACAGATACGCAGTATTTT
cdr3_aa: CATSDLPTSGSTDTQYF

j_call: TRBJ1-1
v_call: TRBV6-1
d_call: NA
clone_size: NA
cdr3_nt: TGTGCCAGTAGGTCCTACACGAACACTGAAGCTTTCTTT
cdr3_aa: CASRSYTNTEAFF